This T cell receptor (beta chain) derives from a study of blood T cell repertoires in COVID-19. Study in general: Material from acute and convalescent COVID-19 was sourced from the United States, Italy and Spain. The analysed material was cDNA or gDNA that came from T cells, B-cell-depleted T cells, or PBMCs.

The authors' processing: Reference gene primer amplification gave estimated nucleated cell counts. TCRdb's table, derived via immunoSEQ multiplex PCR, lists solely in-frame clones and lacks some. From that table come the V and J calls and clone size; the DNA was used to work out D and trimming. Of 200,000 to 250,000 clones listed, approximately 80% were seen once; the top ten hold roughly 2%. The V and J ends lost 2 bases and 4 bases respectively, with 14 bases between them. The length of the CDR3 is 15 residues. The germline CDR1 and CDR2 sequences are MNHEY and SVGAGI. This chain connects TRBV6-5 to TRBJ1-1, with D possibly matching TRBD1 (5 bases). This TCR was recovered from a man aged 25-40 years who had recovered from COVID-19. Sequencing was carried out using peripheral blood. CDR3 in amino acids: CASSYPGTSLTEAFF. The CDR3 DNA reads as TGTGCCAGCAGTTACCCCGGGACTTCTCTCACTGAAGCTTTCTTT.